This TCR beta chain comes out of a study of blood T cell repertoires in COVID-19. For the study at large: COVID-19 samples collected from the United States, Italy and Spain covered acute and convalescent phases. PBMCs, B-cell-depleted T cells, or T cells were the source of the cDNA or gDNA that made up the material.

In the original processing: Cell counts per sample came from amplifying reference gene primers. Only in-frame clones appear in the TCRdb table, and some are missing; sequencing was by immunoSEQ multiplex PCR. That table furnishes V, J and clone size, whereas the DNA furnished D and trimming. This sample has tens of thousands of clones; approximately 86% occur once, and the top ten carry roughly 1.3%. The CDR3 is made up of 14 amino acids. V lost 6 bases and J lost 7; bases outside the gene matches: 6. Per germline, CDR1 KGHSH and CDR2 LQKENI. The specimen was peripheral blood. The TCR was taken from a man aged 55 to 69 with acute or convalescent COVID-19. The V call is TRBV18, the J call TRBJ1-4; 9 bases agree with TRBD1. The CDR3 protein is CASSPGTGPEKLFF. CDR3 coding DNA: TGTGCCAGCTCGCCCGGGACAGGGCCTGAAAAACTGTTTTTT. The whole variable domain, remainder taken from reference TRBV18 and TRBJ1-4, is NAGVMQNPRHLVRRRGQEARLRCSPMKGHSHVYWYRQLPEEGLKFMVYLQKENIIDESGMPKERFSAEFPKEGPSILRIQQVVRGDSAAYFCASSPGTGPEKLFFGSGTQLSVL.